Each of the 27 T cell receptor beta chains below was sequenced from the same sample in a study of T cell responses to AZD1222 COVID-19 vaccine. Repertoires were generated with immunoSEQ multiplex PCR, while TCRdb's copy carries only in-frame clones and drops some. The data contain about 110,000 clones, 80% to 90% of them singletons. The sequences come from peripheral blood, collected 28 days after the second AZD1222 dose. Receptors originate from an adult who received the AZD1222 COVID-19 vaccine.

The gene calls are TRBV5-6 and TRBJ1-2; D unclear. There are 15 residues in the CDR3. Germline lookup yields CDR1 SGHDT and CDR2 YYEEEE. V was clipped by 1 base and J by 0 bases, with 10 bases between them. CDR3 region: CASSLPKKANYGYTF. For the CDR3, the DNA is TGTGCCAGCAGCTTGCCGAAAAAAGCTAACTATGGCTACACCTTC.

The rearrangement links TRBV11-2 to TRBJ1-2, with 8 bases that match TRBD1. Trimming removed 5 bases from V and 2 bases from J; junction bases left unmatched: 1. Germline V gene sequence: CDR1 SGHAT, CDR2 FQNNGV. There are 13 residues in the CDR3. This CDR3 is CASSRTGNYGYTF. DNA for the CDR3: TGTGCCAGCAGCCGGACAGGGAACTATGGCTACACCTTC.

The chain uses TRBV11-2 and TRBJ2-7, with D perhaps given as TRBD1 or TRBD2 (5 bases each). The CDR3 is made up of 14 amino acids. V was cut by 2 bases and J by 5 bases, with 13 bases left in between. Germline V lookup: CDR1 SGHAT, CDR2 FQNNGV. The CDR3 loop is CASSLRVGADEQYF. The CDR3 nucleotides are TGTGCCAGCAGCTTACGGGTCGGGGCGGACGAGCAGTACTTC.

This sequence joins TRBV5-8 and TRBJ2-2; D might be TRBD2 (6 bases). The CDR3 runs to 15 residues. Germline CDR1 is SGHTS and CDR2 is YDEGEE. Trimming stripped 0 bases from V and 5 bases from J, with 11 bases between. CDR3 bases: TGTGCCAGCAGCTTGGCGGGGGTGGAGACCGGGGAGCTGTTTTTT. Translation: CASSLAGVETGELFF.

Only a few counts were recorded for this clone. The rearrangement uses TRBV9 and TRBJ1-6; D call uncertain. V was shortened by 2 bases and J by 7 bases, with 10 bases between the two germline ends. The CDR3 extends over 14 amino acids. The germline gives CDR1 SGDLS, CDR2 YYNGEE. CDR3 sequence (DNA): TGTGCCAGCAGCGTTGAACTTCTGAATTCACCCCTCCACTTT. This gives the protein CASSVELLNSPLHF.

This chain connects TRBV5-1 to TRBJ2-1; no reliable D call. Germline values: CDR1 SGHRS, CDR2 YFSETQ. The ends were cut back, 3 bases at V and 4 bases at J, with 8 bases in the middle. The CDR3 is made up of 13 amino acids. The CDR3 nucleotides read TGCGCCAGCAGCTCGAACCCATACAATGAGCAGTTCTTC. Translated: CASSSNPYNEQFF.

V is TRBV7-8 and J is TRBJ1-4; 10 bases align to TRBD1. This CDR3 region has 14 residues. Germline-derived CDR1 and CDR2 are SGHVS and FQNEAQ. The J segment lost 7 bases and the V segment lost 4 bases, leaving 3 bases of the junction unmatched. CDR3 protein: CASSSGQGGEKLFF. The CDR3 DNA is TGTGCCAGCAGCTCCGGACAGGGGGGTGAAAAACTGTTTTTT.

As for this clone: At one boundary the junction diverges from the germline segment, which might be a read error. The chain recombines TRBV19 with TRBJ2-7; D unclear. The CDR3 has 19 residues. CDR1 and CDR2 (germline): LNHDA, SQIVND (reference sequence). CDR3 DNA sequence: TGTGCCAGCAGTACCCCTGACCGGCTAGATGTTGGTTTAACCTACGAGCAGTACTTC. Residues: CASSTPDRLDVGLTYEQYF.

The genes are TRBV3-1 (or the pseudogene TRBV3-2) and TRBJ2-1, with 9 bases fitting TRBD2. Germline CDR1 is LGHDT and CDR2 is YNNKEL (reference sequence). The CDR3 contains 15 residues. Trimming removed 4 bases from V and 5 bases from J; junction bases left unmatched: 6. The CDR3 DNA follows: TGTGCCAGCAGCCCAACTAGCGGGCAAAACAATGAGCAGTTCTTC. Protein: CASSPTSGQNNEQFF.

The chain employs TRBV4-3 and TRBJ2-7; 11 positions agree with TRBD1. Germline CDR1 LGHNA, CDR2 YSLEER. J was trimmed by 2 bases and V by 4 bases; bases with no gene match: 1. This CDR3 has 14 amino acids. In DNA form, the CDR3 reads TGCGCCAGCAGCCCGGGACAGGGGGCCTACGAGCAGTACTTC. Translating it yields CASSPGQGAYEQYF.

This rearrangement joins TRBV6-1 to TRBJ1-3; D is unresolved. With 1 base removed from V and 0 bases from J, the gap between germline ends came to 10 bases. There are 16 residues in the CDR3. Germline V gene data show CDR1 as MNHNS and CDR2 as SASEGT. CDR3 residues: CASSEGQARSGNTIYF. The CDR3 coding sequence is TGTGCCAGCAGTGAAGGGCAGGCGCGCTCTGGAAACACCATATATTTT.

V gene TRBV21-1 combines with J gene TRBJ2-1; the table names TRBD2, a call not compared with the DNA. TRBV21-1 is reported as a pseudogene. The CDR3 runs to 19 residues. CDR3 coding DNA: TGTGCCAGCAGCAAAGCGAGGATGCCCCGGGGAAGCTCCTACAATGAGCAGTTCTTC. Protein sequence: CASSKARMPRGSSYNEQFF.

The J gene is TRBJ2-2, the V gene TRBV24-1, with no clear D. V lost 4 bases, J lost 1 base, and 6 bases lay in between. This CDR3 region has 14 residues. Germline CDR1 and CDR2: KGHDR and SFDVKD. CDR3 sequence reads: CATSEIENTGELFF. Written as DNA, the CDR3 is TGTGCCACCAGTGAGATAGAGAACACCGGGGAGCTGTTTTTT.

The chain recombines TRBV18 with TRBJ2-7; D might be TRBD1 (6 bases). The CDR3 loop spans 15 amino acids. The V end was cut by 2 bases, the J end by 1 base, with 12 bases between. The V gene's germline CDR1 is KGHSH and CDR2 LQKENI. The CDR3 DNA follows: TGTGCCAGCTCACCAATGGTTGGACAGTCCTACGAGCAGTACTTC. Protein: CASSPMVGQSYEQYF.

The chain links TRBV27 to TRBJ2-7, with TRBD1 matching 7 bases. From germline, CDR1 is MNHEY and CDR2 SMNVEV (reference sequence). The V gene end was trimmed by 0 bases and the J gene end by 2 bases; junction bases not matched to a gene: 4. This CDR3 has 15 amino acids. CDR3 amino acids: CASSLSSRGTYEQYF. Here the CDR3 DNA reads TGTGCCAGCAGTTTATCCTCCAGGGGGACCTACGAGCAGTACTTC.

J is TRBJ1-5 and V is TRBV6-6; 7 bases are shared with TRBD1. The CDR3 covers 15 residues. The V gene's germline CDR1 is MNHNY and CDR2 SVGAGI (reference sequence). The ends lost 4 bases at V and 4 bases at J; junction bases unmatched: 7. CDR3 sequence: CASSFQRQGNQPQHF. For the CDR3, the DNA is TGTGCCAGCAGTTTCCAGAGACAGGGTAATCAGCCCCAGCATTTT.

The chain employs TRBV2 and TRBJ2-5, with 8 bases matching TRBD1. V trimming: 2 bases; J trimming: 3 bases; junction bases outside the gene matches: 2. The CDR3 is 14 amino acids. Looked up from germline, CDR1 is SNHLY and CDR2 is FYNNEI. The CDR3 sequence: CASSEQGAEETQYF. The CDR3 DNA follows: TGTGCCAGCAGTGAACAGGGGGCCGAAGAGACCCAGTACTTC.

The chain recombines TRBV18 with TRBJ2-6; possibly TRBD1 for D (6 bases). Germline V lookup: CDR1 KGHSH, CDR2 LQKENI. CDR3 length: 16 residues. V was shortened by 3 bases and J by 3 bases, with 12 bases between the two germline ends. In DNA, the CDR3 is TGTGCCAGCTCACCTCAGGGGCGAAGTGGGGCCAACGTCCTGACTTTC. Protein sequence: CASSPQGRSGANVLTF. Based on the CDR3 plus reference TRBV18 and TRBJ2-6, the full variable domain is NAGVMQNPRHLVRRRGQEARLRCSPMKGHSHVYWYRQLPEEGLKFMVYLQKENIIDESGMPKERFSAEFPKEGPSILRIQQVVRGDSAAYFCASSPQGRSGANVLTFGAGSRLTVL.

The V call is TRBV27, the J call TRBJ1-5, with a tentative D call TRBD1 (5 bases). V was pared by 6 bases and J by 3 bases, with 15 bases between. Germline lookup yields CDR1 MNHEY and CDR2 SMNVEV (reference sequence). The CDR3 contains 15 residues. This chain's CDR3 is CASRWGFGANQPQHF. The CDR3 DNA reads TGTGCCAGCAGGTGGGGATTTGGGGCCAATCAGCCCCAGCATTTT.

V is TRBV6-5 and J is TRBJ1-1; tentatively, D is TRBD1 (6 bases). CDR1 and CDR2 (germline): MNHEY, SVGAGI. The CDR3 length is 16 residues. The V and J ends lost 2 bases and 1 base respectively, with 14 bases between them. The CDR3, as DNA: TGTGCCAGCAGTTACCGGGCAGGGGTACGGAACACTGAAGCTTTCTTT. Protein: CASSYRAGVRNTEAFF.

This sequence joins TRBV19 and TRBJ1-2; possibly TRBD1 for D (5 bases). This CDR3 is built from 15 residues. Looked up from germline, CDR1 is LNHDA and CDR2 is SQIVND (reference sequence). V dropped 8 bases and J dropped 5 bases, with 21 bases sitting between them. Here the CDR3 reads CASSGVRGNDYGYTF. Here the CDR3 DNA reads TGTGCCAGTTCGGGTGTTCGGGGGAACGATTATGGCTACACCTTC.

The rearrangement uses TRBV7-2 and TRBJ2-1; D is unresolved. The CDR3 covers 14 residues. Germline lookup yields CDR1 SGHTA and CDR2 FQGNSA. The germline V and J ends were trimmed by 5 bases and 4 bases, with 12 bases remaining between them. The chain's CDR3 is CASSPARGYNEQFF. The CDR3 DNA is TGTGCCAGCAGCCCTGCTAGAGGTTACAATGAGCAGTTCTTC.

The chain recombines TRBV6-5 with TRBJ2-2; 7 nucleotides agree with TRBD1. Germline V lookup: CDR1 MNHEY, CDR2 SVGAGI. This CDR3 is 16 amino acids long. V was clipped by 4 bases and J by 0 bases; unmatched bases: 5. CDR3 residues: CASSFSTGANTGELFF. The CDR3 coding sequence is TGTGCCAGCAGTTTCTCCACAGGGGCGAACACCGGGGAGCTGTTTTTT.

V usage is TRBV6-5 and J usage is TRBJ1-1, with a possible D match to TRBD1 (5 bases). Trimming pared 5 bases from V and 7 bases from J, leaving 14 bases between. The CDR3 has 13 amino acids. Per germline, CDR1 MNHEY and CDR2 SVGAGI. CDR3 residues: CASSPPVQGEAFF. In nucleotides, the CDR3 is TGTGCCAGCAGTCCCCCCGTTCAGGGTGAAGCTTTCTTT.

The chain carries TRBV7-6 and TRBJ2-1; 13 bases line up with TRBD2. The CDR3 is made up of 17 amino acids. J was trimmed by 7 bases and V by 4 bases; bases with no gene match: 10. In germline, CDR1 is SGHVS, CDR2 FNYEAQ. The CDR3 DNA is TGTGCCAGCAGCTCAGCCGGACTAGCGGGAGTGGTTAATGAGCAGTTCTTC. Amino acids: CASSSAGLAGVVNEQFF.

The rearrangement links TRBV7-2 to TRBJ2-7, with TRBD2 matching over 7 bases. Germline V lookup: CDR1 SGHTA, CDR2 FQGNSA. The CDR3 covers 14 residues. V gave up 4 bases and J gave up 1 base; unmatched junction bases: 4. CDR3: CASSSPGGSYEQYF. In DNA form, the CDR3 reads TGTGCCAGCAGCTCGCCGGGAGGATCCTACGAGCAGTACTTC.

The count of this clone is one. The V and J genes are TRBV7-8 and TRBJ2-7; 14 bases are shared with TRBD2. The J segment lost 5 bases and the V segment lost 0 bases, leaving 6 bases of the junction unmatched. The CDR3 is made up of 17 amino acids. CDR1 is SGHVS and CDR2 is FQNEAQ in the germline V gene. CDR3 sequence: CASSLADPGLAGDEQYF. The CDR3 DNA reads as TGTGCCAGCAGCTTAGCGGACCCGGGACTAGCGGGAGACGAGCAGTACTTC.